This TCR beta chain appears in the sequencing data of a study of T cells in localized non-small cell lung cancer. Whole-study findings and limits: There was higher T cell clonality in uninvolved adjacent lung than in tumor, and it was highest there.

On this clone: Its target is unknown.

Trimming removed 2 bases from V and 10 bases from J, with 7 bases in between. This CDR3 spans 11 amino acids. Per germline, CDR1 SGDLS and CDR2 YYNGEE. Some clones are missing from TCRdb's copy, which holds only in-frame ones; the method was immunoSEQ multiplex PCR. Counted here are some 130,000 clones, 89% occurring once; the ten biggest clones make up approximately 1.5%. The TCR was taken from a female donor over 55 with stage I lung adenocarcinoma. The sequenced sample was peripheral blood, obtained before any cancer treatment. V and J are TRBV9 and TRBJ2-1; unclear D gene. CDR3 DNA: TGTGCCAGCAGCGTTAGTTCAGAGCAGTTCTTC. This translates into CASSVSSEQFF. The full variable domain, completed using reference TRBV9 and TRBJ2-1, is DSGVTQTPKHLITATGQRVTLRCSPRSGDLSVYWYQQSLDQGLQFLIQYYNGEERAKGNILERFSAQQFPDLHSELNLSSLELGDSALYFCASSVSSEQFFGPGTRLTVL.